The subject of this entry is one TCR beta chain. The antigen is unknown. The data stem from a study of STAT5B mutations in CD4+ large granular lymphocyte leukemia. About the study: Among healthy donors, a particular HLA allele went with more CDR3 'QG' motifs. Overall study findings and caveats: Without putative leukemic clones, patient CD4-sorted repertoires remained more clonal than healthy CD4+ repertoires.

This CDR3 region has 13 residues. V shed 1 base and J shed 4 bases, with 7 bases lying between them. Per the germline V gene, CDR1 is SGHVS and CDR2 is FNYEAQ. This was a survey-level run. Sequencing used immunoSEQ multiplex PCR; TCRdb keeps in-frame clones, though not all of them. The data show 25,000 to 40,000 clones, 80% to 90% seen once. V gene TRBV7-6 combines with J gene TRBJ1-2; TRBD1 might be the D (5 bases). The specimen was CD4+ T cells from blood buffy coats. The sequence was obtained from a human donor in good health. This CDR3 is CASSLDQGYGYTF. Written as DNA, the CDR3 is TGTGCCAGCAGCTTAGACCAGGGCTATGGCTACACCTTC. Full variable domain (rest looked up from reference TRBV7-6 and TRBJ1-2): GAGVSQSPRYKVTKRGQDVALRCDPISGHVSLYWYRQALGQGPEFLTYFNYEAQQDKSGLPNDRFSAERPEGSISTLTIQRTEQRDSAMYRCASSLDQGYGYTFGSGTRLTVV.